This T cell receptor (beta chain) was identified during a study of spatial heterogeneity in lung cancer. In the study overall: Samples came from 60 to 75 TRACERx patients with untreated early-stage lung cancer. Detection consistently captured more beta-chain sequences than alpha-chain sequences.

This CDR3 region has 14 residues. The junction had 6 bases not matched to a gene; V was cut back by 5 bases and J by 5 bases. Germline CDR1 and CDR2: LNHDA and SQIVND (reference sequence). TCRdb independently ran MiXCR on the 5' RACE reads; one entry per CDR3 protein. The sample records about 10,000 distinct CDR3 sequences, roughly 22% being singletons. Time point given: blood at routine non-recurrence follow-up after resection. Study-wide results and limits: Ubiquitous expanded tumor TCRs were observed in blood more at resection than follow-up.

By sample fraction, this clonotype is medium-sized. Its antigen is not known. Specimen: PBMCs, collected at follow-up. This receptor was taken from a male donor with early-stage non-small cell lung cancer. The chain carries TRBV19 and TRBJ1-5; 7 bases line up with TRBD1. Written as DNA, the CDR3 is TGTGCCAGTAGTGCGACAGGGCTGGATCAGCCCCAGCATTTT. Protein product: CASSATGLDQPQHF.